Shown below are 9 T cell receptor beta chains from a single sample sequenced in a study of graft-versus-host responses after intestinal transplantation. Sequenced by immunoSEQ multiplex PCR; TCRdb stores in-frame clones only, minus some. The sample consists of fewer than 45,000 clones, about 90% of them appearing once. Sequenced material: PBMCs, taken about 330 days after intestinal transplant. These receptors were obtained from a human patient who received an intestinal transplant, so some T cells may come from the graft donor.

The chain couples TRBV6-6 to TRBJ2-5; 8 bases match TRBD2. The CDR3 spans 16 residues. With V trimmed by 5 bases and J by 1 base, 9 bases remained unmatched. Germline-derived CDR1 and CDR2 are MNHNY and SVGAGI (reference sequence). Written as DNA, the CDR3 is TGTGCCAGCAGTGTACTTAGCGGGAAGGGCCAAGAGACCCAGTACTTC. Translation: CASSVLSGKGQETQYF.

The chain carries TRBV6-6 and TRBJ2-7; TRBD1 might be the D (7 bases). Trimming shortened V by 8 bases and J by 4 bases, and 15 bases separated the two germline ends. The CDR3 consists of 13 residues. Germline V gene lookup returns CDR1 MNHNY and CDR2 SVGAGI (reference sequence). The CDR3 sequence: CASGPGGWYEQYF. As DNA, the CDR3 is TGTGCCAGCGGCCCAGGGGGGTGGTACGAGCAGTACTTC.

As DNA, the CDR3 is TGTGCCAGCAGCTCCTCGAGTTACGAGCAGTACTTC. Encoded protein: CASSSSSYEQYF. This sequence joins TRBV13 and TRBJ2-7; D unclear. Germline assignment: CDR1 PRHDT and CDR2 FYEKMQ (reference sequence). V dropped 4 bases and J dropped 4 bases, with 8 bases sitting between them. CDR3 length: 12 amino acids. Based on the CDR3 plus reference TRBV13 and TRBJ2-7, the full variable domain is AAGVIQSPRHLIKEKRETATLKCYPIPRHDTVYWYQQGPGQDPQFLISFYEKMQSDKGSIPDRFSAQQFSDYHSELNMSSLELGDSALYFCASSSSSYEQYFGPGTRLTVT.

The chain carries TRBV6-4 and TRBJ2-3; D is unresolved. Trimming left V 2 bases short and J 0 bases short, with 3 bases between. There are 13 residues in the CDR3. CDR1 is MRHNA and CDR2 is SNTAGT in the germline V gene. The CDR3 nucleotides read TGTGCCAGCAGTGACGACAGCACAGATACGCAGTATTTT. This codes for CASSDDSTDTQYF.

This chain uses TRBV2 with TRBJ2-1; 10 positions match TRBD2. The CDR3 loop spans 15 amino acids. Trimming at V came to 6 bases and at J to 2 bases, leaving 4 bases not matched to a gene. Germline CDR1 reads SNHLY; CDR2 reads FYNNEI. CDR3 region: CASSLAGVPYNEQFF. CDR3 DNA sequence: TGTGCCAGCAGCCTAGCGGGGGTCCCCTACAATGAGCAGTTCTTC.

Points on this clone: Mismatch with germline at one junction end may stem from a read error. The CDR3 loop is CASSEVGLAGGTSYEQCF. In DNA form, the CDR3 reads TGCGCCAGCAGTGAGGTGGGACTAGCGGGAGGTACGTCCTACGAGCAGTGCTTC. The chain uses TRBV10-2 and TRBJ2-7; 15 bases align to TRBD2. CDR1 is WSHSY, CDR2 SAAADI, per germline. The CDR3 runs 18 residues.

V and J are TRBV2 and TRBJ2-5; 11 nucleotides match TRBD2. Germline V gene data show CDR1 as SNHLY and CDR2 as FYNNEI. This CDR3 has 16 residues. J lost 1 base, V lost 5 bases, and 6 bases had no gene match. The chain's CDR3 is CASSRGTSGFQETQYF. The CDR3 DNA reads TGTGCCAGCAGTCGGGGGACTAGCGGCTTCCAAGAGACCCAGTACTTC.

The chain uses TRBV25-1 and TRBJ2-1, with 8 positions matching TRBD2. Germline-derived CDR1 and CDR2 are MGHDK and SYGVNS. The CDR3 covers 14 residues. Trimming cost V 4 bases and J 4 bases; bases outside gene matches: 3. The CDR3 DNA reads TGTGCCAGCAGTGTCAGCGGGGGATACAATGAGCAGTTCTTC. Encoded protein: CASSVSGGYNEQFF.

The chain uses TRBV7-2 and TRBJ1-1; maybe TRBD1 (5 bases). With 2 bases removed from V and 4 bases from J, the gap between germline ends came to 11 bases. CDR1 and CDR2 (germline): SGHTA, FQGNSA. The CDR3 sequence is 14 residues long. CDR3 nucleotides: TGTGCCAGCAGCTTACTGGGGGGGAGCACTGAAGCTTTCTTT. It yields the protein CASSLLGGSTEAFF.